The clone carrying this T cell receptor (beta chain) was seen a handful of times. TCRdb re-called the PCR reads with MiXCR, one entry per CDR3 protein. The sample includes almost 20,000 distinct CDR3 sequences, around two fifths of them seen just once. The CDR3 is made up of 15 amino acids. Looked up from germline, CDR1 is SGHTA and CDR2 is FQGTGA. The sample is drawn from a study of tumor-infiltrating lymphocytes in oesophageal squamous cell carcinoma. The rearrangement links TRBV7-3 to TRBJ2-1; 11 nucleotides match TRBD2. The J call may be incorrect, as the DNA end agrees better with TRBJ2-5. This clonotype was obtained from a male donor with esophageal squamous cell carcinoma. Source material: esophageal tumor tissue. For the CDR3, the DNA is TGTGCCAGCAGCCCTAGCGGGGGGCACCAAGAGACCCAGTACTTC. This gives the protein CASSPSGGHQETQYF.